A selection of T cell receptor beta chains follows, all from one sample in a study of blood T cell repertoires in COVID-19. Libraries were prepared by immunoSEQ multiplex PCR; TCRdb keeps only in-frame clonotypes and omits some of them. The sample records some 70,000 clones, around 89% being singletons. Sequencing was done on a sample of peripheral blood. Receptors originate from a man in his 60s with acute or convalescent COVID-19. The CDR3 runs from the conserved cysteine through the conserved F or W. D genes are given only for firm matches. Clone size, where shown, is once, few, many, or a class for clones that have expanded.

CDR3nt: TGTGCCTGGAGTGTACCAGGGGTGGGGAATTCACCCCTCCACTTT
CDR3aa: CAWSVPGVGNSPLHF
v_gene: TRBV30
len: 15
d_gene: -
j_gene: TRBJ1-6
abundance: -

CDR3nt: TGTGCCAGCTCACGCTCTCAGCCGAGCGGCACAGATACGCAGTATTTT
CDR3aa: CASSRSQPSGTDTQYF
v_gene: TRBV18
len: 16
d_gene: -
j_gene: TRBJ2-3
abundance: -

CDR3nt: TGTGCCACCAGTGATCCCATTACCGAGGGCATTCAGTACTTC
CDR3aa: CATSDPITEGIQYF
v_gene: TRBV24-1
len: 14
d_gene: -
j_gene: TRBJ2-4
abundance: -

CDR3nt: TGTGCCATCAGTGAGTCCCTACAGGGGGCGAAGGATTCACCCCTCCACTTT
CDR3aa: CAISESLQGAKDSPLHF
v_gene: TRBV10-3
len: 17
d_gene: TRBD1
j_gene: TRBJ1-6
abundance: -

CDR3nt: TGTGCCAGCAGTCAGAGGGGGGGTAATGAAAAACTGTTTTTT
CDR3aa: CASSQRGGNEKLFF
v_gene: TRBV28
len: 14
d_gene: -
j_gene: TRBJ1-4
abundance: -

CDR3nt: TGCGCCAGCAGCTTCCGGGACAGGGCCCCCGAGCAGTACTTC
CDR3aa: CASSFRDRAPEQYF
v_gene: TRBV5-1
len: 14
d_gene: TRBD1
j_gene: TRBJ2-7
abundance: -

CDR3nt: TGTGCCAGCAGCTTGGAATTGGGGCCCAATTCACCCCTCCACTTT
CDR3aa: CASSLELGPNSPLHF
v_gene: TRBV5-5
len: 15
d_gene: -
j_gene: TRBJ1-6
abundance: -

CDR3nt: TGTGCCACTCAAGAGTCAGGGGGCTTAACTGAAGCTTTCTTT
CDR3aa: CATQESGGLTEAFF
v_gene: TRBV24-1
len: 14
d_gene: TRBD1
j_gene: TRBJ1-1
abundance: -

CDR3nt: TGTGCCTGGAGGGAGACAGTTACAAATTCACCCCTCCACTTT
CDR3aa: CAWRETVTNSPLHF
v_gene: TRBV30
len: 14
d_gene: -
j_gene: TRBJ1-6
abundance: -

CDR3nt: TGCGCCAGCAGCTTCCACAACGAGCAGTACTTC
CDR3aa: CASSFHNEQYF
v_gene: TRBV5-1
len: 11
d_gene: -
j_gene: TRBJ2-7
abundance: -

CDR3nt: TGTGCCAGCAGTGATGGGTTCAGGGGCGGTTTGAACACTGAAGCTTTCTTT
CDR3aa: CASSDGFRGGLNTEAFF
v_gene: TRBV6-1
len: 17
d_gene: -
j_gene: TRBJ1-1
abundance: -

CDR3nt: TGTGCCACCAGCAGGGACAAACAGTACGAGCAGTACTTC
CDR3aa: CATSRDKQYEQYF
v_gene: TRBV15
len: 13
d_gene: -
j_gene: TRBJ2-7
abundance: few

CDR3nt: TGCAGCGCCGCTCTCCGGGGGATCAATGAGCAGTTCTTC
CDR3aa: CSAALRGINEQFF
v_gene: TRBV29-1
len: 13
d_gene: -
j_gene: TRBJ2-1
abundance: -

CDR3nt: TGTGCCAGCAGCCTTAGCGGGGAGACCACAGATACGCAGTATTTT
CDR3aa: CASSLSGETTDTQYF
v_gene: TRBV5-4
len: 15
d_gene: TRBD2
j_gene: TRBJ2-3
abundance: -

CDR3nt: TGTGCCAGCAGCTTGGTTATTGGGCGAGACAGGGGTGGTGGCTACACCTTC
CDR3aa: CASSLVIGRDRGGGYTF
v_gene: TRBV7-2
len: 17
d_gene: TRBD1
j_gene: TRBJ1-2
abundance: -

CDR3nt: TGTGCCAGCCGGACAGGGTCTAACTATGGCTACACCTTC
CDR3aa: CASRTGSNYGYTF
v_gene: TRBV28
len: 13
d_gene: TRBD1
j_gene: TRBJ1-2
abundance: -

CDR3nt: TGTGCCAGCAGCTTAACGGCTAGCAGCACCGGGGAGCTGTTTTTT
CDR3aa: CASSLTASSTGELFF
v_gene: TRBV7-3
len: 15
d_gene: -
j_gene: TRBJ2-2
abundance: -

CDR3nt: TGCAGCGTTGAAGACACAGTCGACTATGGCTACACCTTC
CDR3aa: CSVEDTVDYGYTF
v_gene: TRBV29-1
len: 13
d_gene: -
j_gene: TRBJ1-2
abundance: -

CDR3nt: TGTGCCAGCAGCGCTCTAAATTCACCCCTCCACTTT
CDR3aa: CASSALNSPLHF
v_gene: TRBV11-1
len: 12
d_gene: -
j_gene: TRBJ1-6
abundance: once

CDR3nt: TGTGCCAGCAGTCCGCGCAGGTCGAAGACAGATACGCAGTATTTT
CDR3aa: CASSPRRSKTDTQYF
v_gene: TRBV14
len: 15
d_gene: -
j_gene: TRBJ2-3
abundance: -

CDR3nt: TGCGCCAGCAGCGACTGGGGAGCGAAAACTGAAGCTTTCTTT
CDR3aa: CASSDWGAKTEAFF
v_gene: TRBV5-1
len: 14
d_gene: -
j_gene: TRBJ1-1
abundance: -

CDR3nt: TGCGCCAGCAGCTTCTACCGGGAGGCCGGGGAGCTGTTTTTT
CDR3aa: CASSFYREAGELFF
v_gene: TRBV5-1
len: 14
d_gene: TRBD2
j_gene: TRBJ2-2
abundance: -

CDR3nt: TGTGCCAGTAGTTCGGGCGGGCTTTACAATGAGCAGTTCTTC
CDR3aa: CASSSGGLYNEQFF
v_gene: TRBV19
len: 14
d_gene: -
j_gene: TRBJ2-1
abundance: -

CDR3nt: TGCGCCAGCAGCTTGGGGGCCACAGGGACAGATACGCAGTATTTT
CDR3aa: CASSLGATGTDTQYF
v_gene: TRBV5-1
len: 15
d_gene: -
j_gene: TRBJ2-3
abundance: -

CDR3nt: TGTGCCAGCAGCTCTTCTAGCGGCAGCACAGATACGCAGTATTTT
CDR3aa: CASSSSSGSTDTQYF
v_gene: TRBV7-3
len: 15
d_gene: TRBD2
j_gene: TRBJ2-3
abundance: -

CDR3nt: TGTGCCAGCAGCTTGAGCAGGGGGCTAGGAAACGTCGACACCGGGGAGCTGTTTTTT
CDR3aa: CASSLSRGLGNVDTGELFF
v_gene: TRBV11-3
len: 19
d_gene: TRBD1
j_gene: TRBJ2-2
abundance: -

CDR3nt: TGTGCCAGCAGCTTTCTCAGGGGTGATACGCAGTATTTT
CDR3aa: CASSFLRGDTQYF
v_gene: TRBV7-3
len: 13
d_gene: -
j_gene: TRBJ2-3
abundance: -

CDR3nt: TGTGCCAGCAGCGTGCAGCCCGGGGGGGCAAAAGAGACCCAGTACTTC
CDR3aa: CASSVQPGGAKETQYF
v_gene: TRBV9
len: 16
d_gene: TRBD2
j_gene: TRBJ2-5
abundance: -

CDR3nt: TGTGCCAGCAGCTCGGGACAGATTGGGTCGAACACTGAAGCTTTCTTT
CDR3aa: CASSSGQIGSNTEAFF
v_gene: TRBV11-2
len: 16
d_gene: TRBD1
j_gene: TRBJ1-1
abundance: -

CDR3nt: TGCGCCAGCAGCCGATCGTATAGCGGGAGTCAGAGTGAGCAGTTCTTC
CDR3aa: CASSRSYSGSQSEQFF
v_gene: TRBV4-1
len: 16
d_gene: TRBD2
j_gene: TRBJ2-1
abundance: -

CDR3nt: TGTGCCTGGGAGCTAGCGGGGGGAAACATTCAGTACTTC
CDR3aa: CAWELAGGNIQYF
v_gene: TRBV30
len: 13
d_gene: TRBD2
j_gene: TRBJ2-4
abundance: -

CDR3nt: TGTGCCACCAGCAGAGATCGAAGTGCGGGGACCCAGTACTTC
CDR3aa: CATSRDRSAGTQYF
v_gene: TRBV15
len: 14
d_gene: -
j_gene: TRBJ2-5
abundance: -

CDR3nt: TGCAGTGCTAGTTTGGGGGGCTATGGCTACACCTTC
CDR3aa: CSASLGGYGYTF
v_gene: TRBV20-1
len: 12
d_gene: -
j_gene: TRBJ1-2
abundance: -

CDR3nt: TGTGCCAGCAGCTTAGGTCCCAGGGGGCTGGAGACCCAGTACTTC
CDR3aa: CASSLGPRGLETQYF
v_gene: TRBV11-2
len: 15
d_gene: TRBD1
j_gene: TRBJ2-5
abundance: -

CDR3nt: TGTGCCAGTTCAAAAGGGGCAGTTGACTATCAGCCCCAGCATTTT
CDR3aa: CASSKGAVDYQPQHF
v_gene: TRBV19
len: 15
d_gene: -
j_gene: TRBJ1-5
abundance: -

CDR3nt: TGTGCCAGCAGCCAGGACCAGGGTGCAACTAATGAAAAACTGTTTTTT
CDR3aa: CASSQDQGATNEKLFF
v_gene: TRBV3-1/TRBV3-2
len: 16
d_gene: -
j_gene: TRBJ1-4
abundance: -

CDR3nt: TGCGCCAGCAGTCCAGACATCTACGAGCAGTACTTC
CDR3aa: CASSPDIYEQYF
v_gene: TRBV10-1
len: 12
d_gene: -
j_gene: TRBJ2-7
abundance: many

CDR3nt: TGTGCCAGCAGTGAGGCGGTGGGGCTCGGCACTGAAGCTTTCTTT
CDR3aa: CASSEAVGLGTEAFF
v_gene: TRBV6-1
len: 15
d_gene: -
j_gene: TRBJ1-1
abundance: -

CDR3nt: TGTGCCAGCAGCCTCGACAGTCTCCAAGAGACCCAGTACTTC
CDR3aa: CASSLDSLQETQYF
v_gene: TRBV5-5
len: 14
d_gene: -
j_gene: TRBJ2-5
abundance: -

CDR3nt: TGTGCCAGCAGCGCGGGGATTAGTCAGCCCCAGCATTTT
CDR3aa: CASSAGISQPQHF
v_gene: TRBV6-5
len: 13
d_gene: -
j_gene: TRBJ1-5
abundance: -

CDR3nt: TGCGCCAGCGCCCCCCGGGGCCAAGAGACCCAGTACTTC
CDR3aa: CASAPRGQETQYF
v_gene: TRBV10-1
len: 13
d_gene: -
j_gene: TRBJ2-5
abundance: -

CDR3nt: TGCAGCGTTGAGAAAGACAGGGCGGCCACCTTC
CDR3aa: CSVEKDRAATF
v_gene: TRBV29-1
len: 11
d_gene: TRBD1
j_gene: TRBJ1-2
abundance: -

CDR3nt: TGTGCCAGTAGTATGGCGGAACAAAGCAATCAGCCCCAGCATTTT
CDR3aa: CASSMAEQSNQPQHF
v_gene: TRBV19
len: 15
d_gene: -
j_gene: TRBJ1-5
abundance: once

CDR3nt: TGTGCCAGCAGGGGGCGCTCCTATAATTCACCCCTCCACTTT
CDR3aa: CASRGRSYNSPLHF
v_gene: TRBV28
len: 14
d_gene: -
j_gene: TRBJ1-6
abundance: -

CDR3nt: TGTGCCAGCCACGACAGGGCCGCTGGGGCCAACGTCCTGACTTTC
CDR3aa: CASHDRAAGANVLTF
v_gene: TRBV27
len: 15
d_gene: TRBD1
j_gene: TRBJ2-6
abundance: few

CDR3nt: TGCGCCAGCAGTGAGTCGCTTTCTGACAGGGGAGGTACTGAAGCTTTCTTT
CDR3aa: CASSESLSDRGGTEAFF
v_gene: TRBV10-1
len: 17
d_gene: TRBD1
j_gene: TRBJ1-1
abundance: -

CDR3nt: TGTGCCTGGAGTGGATTTACGGGACAGGGGATTACCTACAATGAGCAGTTCTTC
CDR3aa: CAWSGFTGQGITYNEQFF
v_gene: TRBV30
len: 18
d_gene: TRBD1
j_gene: TRBJ2-1
abundance: -

CDR3nt: TGTGCCAGCCGAGATCCGATTAATGAAAAACTGTTTTTT
CDR3aa: CASRDPINEKLFF
v_gene: TRBV18
len: 13
d_gene: -
j_gene: TRBJ1-4
abundance: -

CDR3nt: TGTGCCAGTAGTCCGGGACAGAATGAAAAACTGTTTTTT
CDR3aa: CASSPGQNEKLFF
v_gene: TRBV19
len: 13
d_gene: TRBD1
j_gene: TRBJ1-4
abundance: -

CDR3nt: TGTGCCTGGAGTAAGCTAGCGGGATTTTTTGGCGACCAGTACTTC
CDR3aa: CAWSKLAGFFGDQYF
v_gene: TRBV30
len: 15
d_gene: TRBD2
j_gene: TRBJ2-5
abundance: -

CDR3nt: TGTGCCAGTAACCCCGGGGGGCAGGCCAATTCACCCCTCCACTTT
CDR3aa: CASNPGGQANSPLHF
v_gene: TRBV19
len: 15
d_gene: -
j_gene: TRBJ1-6
abundance: -

CDR3nt: TGTGCCAGCAGCTTGTGGAGTCACGAGCAGTACTTC
CDR3aa: CASSLWSHEQYF
v_gene: TRBV7-8
len: 12
d_gene: -
j_gene: TRBJ2-7
abundance: -

CDR3nt: TGCAGCGTTGATGAGAGGGCGGCTGGAAACACCATATATTTT
CDR3aa: CSVDERAAGNTIYF
v_gene: TRBV29-1
len: 14
d_gene: -
j_gene: TRBJ1-3
abundance: -

CDR3nt: TGTGCCAGCAGGGGCGGGGGGGCTGGACAAGAGACCCAGTACTTC
CDR3aa: CASRGGGAGQETQYF
v_gene: TRBV28
len: 15
d_gene: TRBD2
j_gene: TRBJ2-5
abundance: -

CDR3nt: TGTGCCAGCAGACCAACTAGCGTTCACAATGAGCAGTTCTTC
CDR3aa: CASRPTSVHNEQFF
v_gene: TRBV11-2
len: 14
d_gene: TRBD2
j_gene: TRBJ2-1
abundance: -

CDR3nt: TGTGCCAGCAGTGGGGACAGCACCTCACCCCTCCACTTT
CDR3aa: CASSGDSTSPLHF
v_gene: TRBV6-4
len: 13
d_gene: TRBD1
j_gene: TRBJ1-6
abundance: -

CDR3nt: TGTGCCAGCAGCATAAGGACAGGCTCCTACGAGCAGTACTTC
CDR3aa: CASSIRTGSYEQYF
v_gene: TRBV7-9
len: 14
d_gene: TRBD1
j_gene: TRBJ2-7
abundance: once

CDR3nt: TGTGCCAGCAGGTCCGTCCGGGGCTCCTACAATGAGCAGTTCTTC
CDR3aa: CASRSVRGSYNEQFF
v_gene: TRBV11-2
len: 15
d_gene: -
j_gene: TRBJ2-1
abundance: -

CDR3nt: TGTGCCAGCAGTGCCCAGTATAATTCACCCCTCCACTTT
CDR3aa: CASSAQYNSPLHF
v_gene: TRBV28
len: 13
d_gene: -
j_gene: TRBJ1-6
abundance: -

CDR3nt: TGTGCCAGCAGCCAAGGTAGCGGAGACACCGGGGAGCTGTTTTTT
CDR3aa: CASSQGSGDTGELFF
v_gene: TRBV3-1/TRBV3-2
len: 15
d_gene: -
j_gene: TRBJ2-2
abundance: once